The subject of this entry is one T cell receptor beta chain. Antigen specificity is unknown. This record belongs to a study of T cell responses to AZD1222 COVID-19 vaccine. Study results and caveats: Donor demographics were predominantly white British with a female majority; clonal diversity may be underestimated. Baseline seropositivity occurred in only six AZD1222 recipients. In all cases, repertoires were sampled only after the peak T cell response. Dominant CD4 TCR responses targeted spike regions 160-218 and 743-854.

Profiling relied on immunoSEQ multiplex PCR, and the TCRdb table lists in-frame clones only, not all of them. This repertoire shows some 150,000 clones, less than 95% found once; its top ten account for around 3.6%. V was shortened by 3 bases and J by 0 bases, with 11 bases between the two germline ends. Germline values: CDR1 KGHDR, CDR2 SFDVKD. This CDR3 has 16 residues. The TCR sequence derives from an adult in good health. The sample here was peripheral blood, taken on day 0 of AZD1222 vaccination. The chain combines TRBV24-1 with TRBJ1-5; a possible D gene is TRBD1 (6 bases). DNA of the CDR3: TGTGCCACCAGTGATATGGGACACATTAGCAATCAGCCCCAGCATTTT. Translated: CATSDMGHISNQPQHF.